The T cell receptor (beta chain) described here comes from a study of spatial heterogeneity in lung cancer. This clonotype is labeled as medium-sized. TCRdb independently ran MiXCR on the 5' RACE reads; one entry per CDR3 protein. The data show around 24,000 distinct CDR3 sequences, with approximately 7.2% seen just once and around 15% held by the top ten. Time point given: sample taken at primary tumor resection. Sequencing covered unsorted whole RNA taken from tumor, nontumor lung or frozen PBMC. The donors were 55 to 80 patients with non-small cell lung cancer that was early-stage and untreated. The sequencing used PBMCs, collected at surgery. The sequence derives from a male donor with early-stage non-small cell lung cancer.

CDR3: CASSSHRGTEAFF. CDR3 sequence (DNA): TGTGCCAGCAGCTCGCACAGGGGGACTGAAGCTTTCTTT. The V gene is TRBV7-8, the J gene TRBJ1-1, with 8 bases matching TRBD1. CDR3 length equals 13 residues. The V gene's germline CDR1 is SGHVS and CDR2 FQNEAQ. With 4 bases clipped from V and 5 bases from J, the junction kept 3 bases outside the gene matches.